Listed below are T cell receptor beta chains from one sample, sequenced in a study of vaccination effects on CD4 cells after COVID-19. TCRdb's copy holds only in-frame clones and misses some; the assay was immunoSEQ multiplex PCR. The table shows 55,000 to 65,000 clones, with 81% occurring only once. Their recognized antigens are unknown. Material: CD4+ T cells from PBMCs cultured with HCoV-229E spike peptides, obtained before COVID-19 vaccination. The receptor source for this set is a human donor who received a COVID-19 vaccine. The CDR3 runs from the conserved cysteine through the conserved F or W. Each record gives: clone size, D gene, V gene, J gene, CDR3 protein, CDR3 DNA. The D gene is left open where the match is weak. Size tells how often a clone was seen (once, few, many) or the class of an expanded clone, and some rows leave it out.

clone size: -; D gene: -; V gene: TRBV19; J gene: TRBJ1-2; CDR3 protein: CASSIEEAANYGYTF; CDR3 DNA: TGTGCCAGTAGTATCGAGGAGGCAGCTAACTATGGCTACACCTTC
clone size: -; D gene: TRBD1; V gene: TRBV4-3; J gene: TRBJ2-4; CDR3 protein: CASSQDTGGTKNIQYF; CDR3 DNA: TGCGCCAGCAGCCAAGATACAGGGGGCACCAAAAACATTCAGTACTTC
clone size: -; D gene: TRBD2; V gene: TRBV5-1; J gene: TRBJ2-3; CDR3 protein: CASSSSSGETQYF; CDR3 DNA: TGCGCCAGCAGCTCCTCTAGCGGGGAAACGCAGTATTTT
clone size: once; D gene: TRBD2; V gene: TRBV13; J gene: TRBJ2-1; CDR3 protein: CASSKYLAGLNNEQFF; CDR3 DNA: TGTGCCAGCAGCAAGTATCTAGCGGGGCTAAACAATGAGCAGTTCTTC
clone size: -; D gene: -; V gene: TRBV5-1; J gene: TRBJ2-3; CDR3 protein: CASSIYTDTQYF; CDR3 DNA: TGCGCCAGCAGCATCTACACAGATACGCAGTATTTT
clone size: -; D gene: TRBD2; V gene: TRBV11-2; J gene: TRBJ2-1; CDR3 protein: CASSLLRGSGGSYNEQFF; CDR3 DNA: TGTGCCAGCAGCTTACTTCGGGGTAGCGGGGGGTCCTACAATGAGCAGTTCTTC
clone size: few; D gene: TRBD1; V gene: TRBV7-3; J gene: TRBJ1-2; CDR3 protein: CASSLNRGQGYTF; CDR3 DNA: TGTGCCAGCAGCTTAAACAGGGGCCAGGGCTACACCTTC
clone size: -; D gene: -; V gene: TRBV10-1; J gene: TRBJ2-3; CDR3 protein: CASSRDLRTDTQYF; CDR3 DNA: TGCGCCAGCAGTAGGGACCTCCGCACAGATACGCAGTATTTT
clone size: -; D gene: -; V gene: TRBV19; J gene: TRBJ2-5; CDR3 protein: CATCPGGRETQYF; CDR3 DNA: TGTGCCACCTGCCCCGGGGGGCGAGAGACCCAGTACTTC
clone size: -; D gene: -; V gene: TRBV12-3/TRBV12-4; J gene: TRBJ2-1; CDR3 protein: CASSLEPTYEQFF; CDR3 DNA: TGTGCCAGCAGTTTAGAGCCTACGTATGAGCAGTTCTTC
clone size: -; D gene: -; V gene: TRBV14; J gene: TRBJ1-3; CDR3 protein: CASSHGDLLGNTIYF; CDR3 DNA: TGTGCCAGCAGCCATGGGGACTTGCTTGGAAACACCATATATTTT
clone size: once; D gene: -; V gene: TRBV29-1; J gene: TRBJ2-5; CDR3 protein: CSVGLPGRETQYF; CDR3 DNA: TGCAGCGTTGGCCTGCCTGGGCGGGAGACCCAGTACTTC
clone size: -; D gene: TRBD2; V gene: TRBV28; J gene: TRBJ2-3; CDR3 protein: CASSSQRPGLAGASTDTQYF; CDR3 DNA: TGTGCCAGCAGTTCTCAACGTCCGGGACTAGCGGGGGCTAGCACAGATACGCAGTATTTT
clone size: -; D gene: -; V gene: TRBV5-6; J gene: TRBJ2-6; CDR3 protein: CASSRGLGANVLTF; CDR3 DNA: TGTGCCAGCAGTAGGGGACTGGGCGCCAACGTCCTGACTTTC
clone size: -; D gene: -; V gene: TRBV20-1; J gene: TRBJ2-5; CDR3 protein: CSAPETQYF; CDR3 DNA: TGCAGTGCTCCAGAGACCCAGTACTTC
clone size: -; D gene: TRBD2; V gene: TRBV5-1; J gene: TRBJ2-1; CDR3 protein: CASSYYGVTGGLGEQFF; CDR3 DNA: TGCGCCAGCAGCTACTATGGGGTTACGGGAGGTTTGGGTGAGCAGTTCTTC
clone size: -; D gene: TRBD2; V gene: TRBV10-3; J gene: TRBJ2-3; CDR3 protein: CAISAFSGGASTDTQYF; CDR3 DNA: TGTGCCATCAGTGCATTTAGCGGGGGGGCTAGCACAGATACGCAGTATTTT
clone size: -; D gene: -; V gene: TRBV3-1/TRBV3-2; J gene: TRBJ1-4; CDR3 protein: CASSQDGGTNEKLFF; CDR3 DNA: TGTGCCAGCAGCCAAGATGGAGGAACTAATGAAAAACTGTTTTTT
clone size: -; D gene: -; V gene: TRBV30; J gene: TRBJ1-4; CDR3 protein: CAWSVILNEKLFF; CDR3 DNA: TGTGCCTGGAGTGTTATCCTTAATGAAAAACTGTTTTTT
clone size: -; D gene: TRBD1; V gene: TRBV2; J gene: TRBJ1-6; CDR3 protein: CASSGGTANSPLHF; CDR3 DNA: TGTGCCAGCAGTGGAGGGACAGCTAATTCACCCCTCCACTTT
clone size: -; D gene: -; V gene: TRBV5-1; J gene: TRBJ2-1; CDR3 protein: CASSLEGQQFF; CDR3 DNA: TGCGCCAGCAGCTTGGAGGGCCAGCAGTTCTTC
clone size: -; D gene: -; V gene: TRBV6-5; J gene: TRBJ2-1; CDR3 protein: CASRPGTARLNEQFF; CDR3 DNA: TGTGCCAGCAGGCCCGGGACTGCCCGACTGAATGAGCAGTTCTTC
clone size: -; D gene: TRBD1; V gene: TRBV3-1/TRBV3-2; J gene: TRBJ1-6; CDR3 protein: CASRTLGTGTYNSPLHF; CDR3 DNA: TGTGCCAGCAGAACCCTCGGGACAGGAACCTATAATTCACCCCTCCACTTT
clone size: once; D gene: -; V gene: TRBV9; J gene: TRBJ1-1; CDR3 protein: CASSPLGGRDTEAFF; CDR3 DNA: TGTGCCAGCAGTCCTTTGGGGGGAAGGGACACTGAAGCTTTCTTT
clone size: -; D gene: TRBD1; V gene: TRBV7-3; J gene: TRBJ2-3; CDR3 protein: CARPLRGRGFLPSTDTQYF; CDR3 DNA: TGTGCCAGACCTCTAAGAGGCAGGGGGTTTCTACCTAGCACAGATACGCAGTATTTT
clone size: -; D gene: TRBD1; V gene: TRBV4-1; J gene: TRBJ1-6; CDR3 protein: CASSQARGLSNSPLHF; CDR3 DNA: TGCGCCAGCAGCCAAGCGAGGGGGCTAAGTAATTCACCCCTCCACTTT
clone size: -; D gene: TRBD1; V gene: TRBV18; J gene: TRBJ1-1; CDR3 protein: CASSPSIGQGNQKAFF; CDR3 DNA: TGTGCCAGCTCACCATCGATCGGACAGGGTAACCAAAAAGCTTTCTTT
clone size: -; D gene: TRBD1; V gene: TRBV24-1; J gene: TRBJ2-3; CDR3 protein: CATSDPTGQGNTQYF; CDR3 DNA: TGTGCCACCAGTGATCCGACAGGGCAAGGAAATACGCAGTATTTT
clone size: once; D gene: -; V gene: TRBV29-1; J gene: TRBJ2-5; CDR3 protein: CSVDNGLTRETQYF; CDR3 DNA: TGCAGCGTTGATAACGGATTGACTAGGGAGACCCAGTACTTC
clone size: -; D gene: TRBD2; V gene: TRBV18; J gene: TRBJ2-1; CDR3 protein: CASSDQSGGMYEQFF; CDR3 DNA: TGTGCCAGCTCAGACCAAAGCGGGGGTATGTATGAGCAGTTCTTC
clone size: -; D gene: -; V gene: TRBV27; J gene: TRBJ1-2; CDR3 protein: CASRSSGASGYTF; CDR3 DNA: TGTGCCAGCAGGTCCTCGGGGGCGAGCGGCTACACCTTC
clone size: -; D gene: TRBD1; V gene: TRBV28; J gene: TRBJ2-6; CDR3 protein: CASSRRDRVISGANVLTF; CDR3 DNA: TGTGCCAGCAGTCGCCGGGACAGGGTCATCTCTGGGGCCAACGTCCTGACTTTC
clone size: -; D gene: -; V gene: TRBV12-3/TRBV12-4; J gene: TRBJ1-6; CDR3 protein: CASSAQLSPLHF; CDR3 DNA: TGTGCCAGCAGCGCCCAACTCTCACCCCTCCACTTT
clone size: -; D gene: TRBD2; V gene: TRBV7-2; J gene: TRBJ2-2; CDR3 protein: CASRGAGGNTGELFF; CDR3 DNA: TGTGCCAGCAGAGGAGCGGGGGGAAACACCGGGGAGCTGTTTTTT
clone size: -; D gene: TRBD1; V gene: TRBV5-1; J gene: TRBJ1-1; CDR3 protein: CASSPGQGRVAEAFF; CDR3 DNA: TGCGCCAGCAGCCCAGGACAGGGGAGGGTCGCTGAAGCTTTCTTT
clone size: -; D gene: -; V gene: TRBV12-3/TRBV12-4; J gene: TRBJ1-2; CDR3 protein: CASSSSGYGYTF; CDR3 DNA: TGTGCCAGCAGTTCCAGTGGGTATGGCTACACCTTC
clone size: -; D gene: TRBD2; V gene: TRBV10-1; J gene: TRBJ2-1; CDR3 protein: CASSESSGGAGEQFF; CDR3 DNA: TGCGCCAGCAGTGAGTCTAGCGGGGGGGCCGGGGAGCAGTTCTTC
clone size: -; D gene: -; V gene: TRBV12-5; J gene: TRBJ1-3; CDR3 protein: CASGLSRLGNTIYF; CDR3 DNA: TGTGCTAGTGGTTTGTCCCGGCTTGGAAACACCATATATTTT
clone size: -; D gene: TRBD2; V gene: TRBV24-1; J gene: TRBJ2-3; CDR3 protein: CATSESQAGEFTDTQYF; CDR3 DNA: TGTGCCACCAGTGAGTCCCAAGCGGGGGAGTTCACAGATACGCAGTATTTT
clone size: -; D gene: TRBD2; V gene: TRBV5-1; J gene: TRBJ2-5; CDR3 protein: CASRMTPTSGGQETQYF; CDR3 DNA: TGCGCCAGCAGAATGACCCCGACTAGCGGGGGACAAGAGACCCAGTACTTC
clone size: -; D gene: -; V gene: TRBV2; J gene: TRBJ2-5; CDR3 protein: CASSVVETQYF; CDR3 DNA: TGTGCCAGCAGTGTTGTAGAGACCCAGTACTTC
clone size: -; D gene: -; V gene: TRBV6-2/TRBV6-3; J gene: TRBJ2-5; CDR3 protein: CASTPLGVIQETQYF; CDR3 DNA: TGTGCCAGCACCCCCTTAGGGGTTATCCAAGAGACCCAGTACTTC
clone size: -; D gene: TRBD1; V gene: TRBV18; J gene: TRBJ2-5; CDR3 protein: CASSPTGQGLGETQYF; CDR3 DNA: TGTGCCAGCTCACCAACGGGACAGGGGTTGGGAGAGACCCAGTACTTC
clone size: -; D gene: -; V gene: TRBV6-1; J gene: TRBJ2-1; CDR3 protein: CASSEALRGPSSYNEQFF; CDR3 DNA: TGTGCCAGCAGTGAAGCGTTGAGGGGCCCAAGCTCCTACAATGAGCAGTTCTTC
clone size: -; D gene: -; V gene: TRBV7-8; J gene: TRBJ1-5; CDR3 protein: CASSLVAGEGPQHF; CDR3 DNA: TGTGCCAGCAGCTTAGTGGCAGGGGAGGGACCCCAGCATTTT
clone size: -; D gene: TRBD2; V gene: TRBV7-9; J gene: TRBJ2-2; CDR3 protein: CASSYREGRDTGELFF; CDR3 DNA: TGTGCCAGCAGCTACCGGGAGGGAAGGGACACCGGGGAGCTGTTTTTT
clone size: -; D gene: TRBD1; V gene: TRBV15; J gene: TRBJ2-3; CDR3 protein: CATSGRTGGWADTQYF; CDR3 DNA: TGTGCCACCAGCGGCCGGACAGGGGGCTGGGCAGATACGCAGTATTTT
clone size: -; D gene: TRBD2; V gene: TRBV24-1; J gene: TRBJ2-5; CDR3 protein: CATSDPGTSETQYF; CDR3 DNA: TGTGCCACCAGTGATCCCGGGACTAGCGAGACCCAGTACTTC
clone size: -; D gene: TRBD1; V gene: TRBV18; J gene: TRBJ2-3; CDR3 protein: CASSPTGSADTQYF; CDR3 DNA: TGTGCCAGCTCACCGACAGGGAGCGCGGATACGCAGTATTTT
clone size: once; D gene: -; V gene: TRBV10-3; J gene: TRBJ2-3; CDR3 protein: CAIRNPMSTDTQYF; CDR3 DNA: TGTGCCATCAGGAACCCAATGAGCACAGATACGCAGTATTTT
clone size: -; D gene: TRBD1; V gene: TRBV18; J gene: TRBJ1-4; CDR3 protein: CASSPRKGQGFNEKLFF; CDR3 DNA: TGTGCCAGCTCACCAAGGAAAGGACAGGGGTTTAATGAAAAACTGTTTTTT
clone size: once; D gene: -; V gene: TRBV19; J gene: TRBJ1-2; CDR3 protein: CASSISRPRGAYGYTF; CDR3 DNA: TGTGCCAGTAGTATAAGTAGGCCCCGCGGGGCCTATGGCTACACCTTC
clone size: -; D gene: -; V gene: TRBV5-1; J gene: TRBJ2-5; CDR3 protein: CASSLEQVQETQYF; CDR3 DNA: TGCGCCAGCAGCTTGGAACAGGTACAAGAGACCCAGTACTTC
clone size: once; D gene: -; V gene: TRBV5-1; J gene: TRBJ2-3; CDR3 protein: CASSLRTTSTDTQYF; CDR3 DNA: TGCGCCAGCAGCTTGAGGACTACCAGCACAGATACGCAGTATTTT
clone size: once; D gene: TRBD1; V gene: TRBV19; J gene: TRBJ1-3; CDR3 protein: CATRGQGAIPGNTIYF; CDR3 DNA: TGTGCCACCAGGGGACAGGGGGCAATTCCTGGAAACACCATATATTTT
clone size: -; D gene: -; V gene: TRBV4-1; J gene: TRBJ2-3; CDR3 protein: CASSQGPGQSSDTQYF; CDR3 DNA: TGCGCCAGCAGCCAAGGTCCTGGCCAGAGCTCAGATACGCAGTATTTT
clone size: -; D gene: TRBD1; V gene: TRBV18; J gene: TRBJ2-5; CDR3 protein: CASSLHRGRETQYF; CDR3 DNA: TGTGCCAGCTCACTCCACAGGGGGCGAGAGACCCAGTACTTC